One sample yielded the 29 T cell receptor beta chains listed below, sequenced in a study of blood T cell repertoires in COVID-19. TCRdb's table, derived via immunoSEQ multiplex PCR, lists solely in-frame clones and lacks some. The data hold 85,000 to 100,000 clones, with almost 90% observed a single time. Sample: peripheral blood. Receptor source: a man between 45 and 60 years old with COVID-19, enrolled during active disease.

This sequence joins TRBV9 and TRBJ1-2; D unresolved. Deletions cut 4 bases from V and 1 base from J, with 8 bases between. The CDR3 loop spans 13 amino acids. Germline assignment: CDR1 SGDLS and CDR2 YYNGEE. CDR3 sequence reads: CASSITDNYGYTF. DNA for the CDR3: TGTGCCAGCAGCATTACAGATAACTATGGCTACACCTTC.

The V and J genes are TRBV30 and TRBJ1-3; no clear D gene. Germline lookup yields CDR1 GTSNPN and CDR2 SVGIG (reference sequence). There are 13 residues in the CDR3. V was clipped by 7 bases and J by 2 bases, with 12 bases between them. The CDR3 nucleotides are TGTGCCTCTCACAGAAGAACTGGAAACACCATATATTTT. This gives the protein CASHRRTGNTIYF.

V usage is TRBV6-2 or TRBV6-3 and J usage is TRBJ2-1; 11 positions match TRBD2. Germline CDR1 reads MNHEY; CDR2 reads SVGEGT. CDR3 length: 14 residues. V lost 5 bases, J lost 9 bases, and 6 bases stayed unmatched. The CDR3 loop is CASSLTSGVTEQFF. The CDR3 DNA reads as TGTGCCAGCAGTCTGACTAGCGGGGTTACTGAGCAGTTCTTC.

This sequence joins TRBV6-1 and TRBJ2-7, with 9 bases matching TRBD1. Germline loops: CDR1 MNHNS, CDR2 SASEGT. CDR3 length: 15 amino acids. V shed 0 bases and J 3 bases; nucleotides not matched to a gene: 3. CDR3 in amino acids: CASSEAGGQGYEQYF. CDR3 in DNA: TGTGCCAGCAGTGAAGCGGGGGGACAGGGCTACGAGCAGTACTTC.

J is TRBJ1-5 and V is TRBV4-2; 10 nucleotides agree with TRBD1. Germline V gene lookup returns CDR1 LGHNA and CDR2 YNFKEQ. This CDR3 region has 15 residues. Unmatched junction bases numbered 5, after V lost 4 bases and J lost 5 bases. The CDR3: CASSRQGQGYQPQHF. CDR3 bases: TGTGCCAGCAGCCGTCAGGGACAGGGGTATCAGCCCCAGCATTTT.

The chain couples TRBV7-3 to TRBJ1-2, with TRBD1 identical over 10 bases. Germline V gene lookup returns CDR1 SGHTA and CDR2 FQGTGA. The CDR3 has 14 residues. The J segment lost 7 bases and the V segment lost 5 bases, leaving 7 bases of the junction unmatched. CDR3 nucleotides: TGTGCCAGCAGCCACGCCCGGACAGGGGGTGGCTACACCTTC. It yields the protein CASSHARTGGGYTF.

This chain links TRBV4-1 with TRBJ2-1; 8 bases fit TRBD1. This CDR3 is built from 15 residues. Germline loops: CDR1 MGHRA, CDR2 YSYEKL. The ends lost 4 bases at V and 8 bases at J; junction bases unmatched: 10. CDR3 in DNA: TGCGCCAGCAGCCTCCCCGGACAGGGAATCTATGAGCAGTTCTTC. As protein: CASSLPGQGIYEQFF.

The V call is TRBV5-4, the J call TRBJ2-7, with D possibly TRBD1 on 6 matching bases. The length of the CDR3 is 14 residues. V was clipped by 3 bases and J by 6 bases, with 16 bases between them. Germline loops: CDR1 SGHNT, CDR2 YYREEE (reference sequence). The CDR3 DNA follows: TGTGCCAGCAGCTCAAGGGACAACCGTGTCGAGCAGTACTTC. It codes for CASSSRDNRVEQYF.

The chain recombines TRBV7-3 with TRBJ1-1, with unresolved D. V was trimmed by 0 bases and J by 7 bases, leaving 9 bases between them. The CDR3 loop spans 13 amino acids. Germline V gives CDR1 SGHTA, CDR2 FQGTGA. The CDR3 coding sequence is TGTGCCAGCAGCTTAACTACTGGTAATGAAGCTTTCTTT. Its protein is CASSLTTGNEAFF.

The chain employs TRBV2 and TRBJ1-6; D is uncertain. CDR1 and CDR2 from the germline V gene are SNHLY and FYNNEI. The germline V and J ends were trimmed by 3 bases and 5 bases, with 5 bases remaining between them. The CDR3 totals 13 residues. The CDR3 DNA reads as TGTGCCAGCAGTGATTTAGATAATTCACCCCTCCACTTT. Its translation: CASSDLDNSPLHF. Full variable domain (missing parts from reference TRBV2 and TRBJ1-6): EPEVTQTPSHQVTQMGQEVILRCVPISNHLYFYWYRQILGQKVEFLVSFYNNEISEKSEIFDDQFSVERPDGSNFTLKIRSTKLEDSAMYFCASSDLDNSPLHFGNGTRLTVT.

V and J are TRBV7-9 and TRBJ2-3; 7 bases are shared with TRBD1. The trim removed 10 bases at V and 0 bases at J, leaving 7 bases unmatched. Germline V lookup: CDR1 SEHNR, CDR2 FQNEAQ (reference sequence). The CDR3 contains 14 residues. The CDR3 sequence is CATTRQGSTDTQYF. The CDR3 bases are TGTGCCACCACAAGACAGGGTAGCACAGATACGCAGTATTTT.

The chain uses TRBV5-1 and TRBJ2-7; TRBD1 matches 7 bases. Per germline, CDR1 SGHRS and CDR2 YFSETQ. V gave up 3 bases and J gave up 3 bases; unmatched junction bases: 9. The CDR3 runs 15 residues. The CDR3 here is CASSSTGTEYYEQYF. The CDR3 bases are TGCGCCAGCAGCTCCACCGGGACAGAATACTACGAGCAGTACTTC.

This chain joins TRBV7-9 and TRBJ2-7; D is unclear. In germline, CDR1 is SEHNR, CDR2 FQNEAQ (reference sequence). Trimming took off 3 bases at V and 3 bases at J, with 18 bases between the two ends. This CDR3 region has 16 residues. The CDR3 is CASSFSRPPLDYEQYF. The CDR3 coding sequence is TGTGCCAGCAGCTTTTCTAGACCTCCTTTAGACTACGAGCAGTACTTC.

V is TRBV7-2 and J is TRBJ2-3; 10 nucleotides match TRBD2. This CDR3 has 15 residues. CDR1 and CDR2 (germline): SGHTA, FQGNSA. Trimming removed 7 bases from V and 5 bases from J; junction bases left unmatched: 9. CDR3 in DNA: TGTGCCAGCAAAAAATGGGGACTAGCGATAGATACGCAGTATTTT. Translated: CASKKWGLAIDTQYF.

The chain recombines TRBV3-1 (or the pseudogene TRBV3-2) with TRBJ1-3; TRBD1 is a possible D gene (5 bases). There are 16 residues in the CDR3. Germline CDR1 is LGHDT and CDR2 is YNNKEL (reference sequence). With 3 bases removed from V and 2 bases from J, the gap between germline ends came to 14 bases. The CDR3 coding sequence is TGTGCCAGCAGCCAGGAGAGATTAGGGGCTGGAAACACCATATATTTT. Its protein is CASSQERLGAGNTIYF.

This clone has only one observation. This chain uses TRBV6-5 with TRBJ1-2, with 7 bases that match TRBD1. The germline V gene encodes CDR1 MNHEY and CDR2 SVGAGI. The CDR3 length is 13 residues. V gave up 6 bases and J gave up 3 bases; unmatched junction bases: 4. The CDR3 here is CASSKDRDYGYTF. The CDR3 nucleotides read TGTGCCAGCAGCAAAGACAGGGACTATGGCTACACCTTC.

The chain has TRBV7-2 and TRBJ2-5, with a weak D call TRBD1 (5 bases). CDR3 length: 15 amino acids. Germline V gives CDR1 SGHTA, CDR2 FQGNSA. Trimming left V 5 bases short and J 2 bases short, with 15 bases between. In DNA form, the CDR3 reads TGTGCCAGCAGCCCCCCTGGAACAGGTCAAGAGACCCAGTACTTC. Translated: CASSPPGTGQETQYF.

The genes are TRBV7-8 and TRBJ1-2, with TRBD1 as a possible D gene (5 bases). V gave up 5 bases and J gave up 0 bases, with 13 bases separating them. Germline loops: CDR1 SGHVS, CDR2 FQNEAQ. The CDR3 is 15 amino acids. CDR3 protein: CASSKTVQANYGYTF. The CDR3 DNA follows: TGTGCCAGCAGCAAGACAGTTCAAGCTAACTATGGCTACACCTTC.

This chain connects TRBV4-1 to TRBJ1-2; weak D call: TRBD1 (5 bases). The CDR3 consists of 15 residues. V lost 1 base, J lost 4 bases, and 13 bases lay in between. Germline V gene data show CDR1 as MGHRA and CDR2 as YSYEKL. This CDR3 is CASSQGQGIPYGYTF. The CDR3 DNA follows: TGCGCCAGCAGCCAAGGCCAGGGTATCCCCTATGGCTACACCTTC.

V usage is TRBV19 and J usage is TRBJ2-1; 10 bases align to TRBD1. In germline, CDR1 is LNHDA, CDR2 SQIVND (reference sequence). J lost 5 bases, V lost 9 bases, and 7 bases had no gene match. The CDR3 is 14 residues long. The CDR3 nucleotides read TGTGCCAGCGGTTCCGGGACAGGGGACAATGAGCAGTTCTTC. Translating it yields CASGSGTGDNEQFF. Together with reference TRBV19 and TRBJ2-1, the CDR3 gives the full variable domain: DGGITQSPKYLFRKEGQNVTLSCEQNLNHDAMYWYRQDPGQGLRLIYYSQIVNDFQKGDIAEGYSVSREKKESFPLTVTSAQKNPTAFYLCASGSGTGDNEQFFGPGTRLTVL.

V usage is TRBV25-1 and J usage is TRBJ1-6; D is unclear. Trimming left V 6 bases short and J 13 bases short, with 10 bases between. The CDR3 runs to 11 residues. CDR1 MGHDK and CDR2 SYGVNS come from the germline V gene. The CDR3 DNA reads TGTGCCAGCAGCGCCGTGGGCCCCCTCCACTTT. Residues: CASSAVGPLHF. The full variable domain, completed using reference TRBV25-1 and TRBJ1-6, is EADIYQTPRYLVIGTGKKITLECSQTMGHDKMYWYQQDPGMELHLIHYSYGVNSTEKGDLSSESTVSRIRTEHFPLTLESARPSHTSQYLCASSAVGPLHFGNGTRLTVT.

The chain employs TRBV6-8 and TRBJ2-7, with 12 bases that match TRBD1. CDR1 and CDR2 (germline): MNHGY, SAAAGT. The CDR3 runs 17 residues. Trimming at V came to 8 bases and at J to 1 base, leaving 12 bases not matched to a gene. The CDR3 region is CASSPGQGANRSYEQYF. CDR3 sequence (DNA): TGTGCCAGCTCCCCGGGACAGGGGGCGAACAGGTCCTACGAGCAGTACTTC.

This chain links TRBV4-2 with TRBJ1-2, with a possible D match to TRBD1 (6 bases). This CDR3 has 18 residues. The V and J ends lost 0 bases and 8 bases respectively, with 25 bases between them. Germline CDR1 reads LGHNA; CDR2 reads YNFKEQ. CDR3 residues: CASSQDPGQITGGRGYTF. CDR3 bases: TGTGCCAGCAGCCAAGATCCCGGACAGATAACGGGGGGAAGGGGCTACACCTTC.

The genes are TRBV19 and TRBJ1-3; no clear D. The CDR3 is 16 amino acids. CDR1 and CDR2 (germline): LNHDA, SQIVND (reference sequence). V was trimmed by 1 base and J by 0 bases, leaving 10 bases between them. The CDR3 reads CASSIVGLNSGNTIYF. As DNA, the CDR3 is TGTGCCAGTAGTATAGTTGGACTGAACTCTGGAAACACCATATATTTT.

The CDR3 here is CASSRARTGRNEKLFF. The CDR3 coding sequence is TGCGCCAGCAGCCGGGCGCGGACAGGGAGGAATGAAAAACTGTTTTTT. The rearrangement joins TRBV4-1 to TRBJ1-4; 8 positions match TRBD1. The CDR3 totals 16 residues. J lost 5 bases, V lost 4 bases, and 9 bases had no gene match. Germline values: CDR1 MGHRA, CDR2 YSYEKL.

The chain recombines TRBV29-1 with TRBJ2-5, with 7 bases fitting TRBD2. Per germline, CDR1 SQVTM and CDR2 ANQGSEA. Germline trimming cut 6 bases from V and 2 bases from J; bases unmatched to any gene: 15. The CDR3 has 16 amino acids. CDR3 residues: CSVIPYGGGLQETQYF. In DNA form, the CDR3 reads TGCAGCGTGATCCCTTACGGCGGGGGTTTACAAGAGACCCAGTACTTC.

The chain has TRBV12-3 or TRBV12-4 and TRBJ2-3, with D possibly TRBD2 on 5 matching bases. This CDR3 is built from 13 residues. V was clipped by 3 bases and J by 5 bases, with 9 bases between them. CDR3 DNA: TGTGCCAGCAGTTTGCGAGGGAGAGATACGCAGTATTTT. It specifies CASSLRGRDTQYF.

The CDR3 DNA follows: TGCGCCAGCAGCTTGGACCGGACAATCGGGGAGCTGTTTTTT. Translation gives CASSLDRTIGELFF. The chain carries TRBV5-1 and TRBJ2-2; tentatively, D is TRBD1 (5 bases). V lost 0 bases and J 7 bases, leaving 10 bases between the germline ends. This CDR3 contains 14 residues. CDR1 is SGHRS and CDR2 is YFSETQ in the germline V gene.

J is TRBJ2-7 and V is TRBV7-2, with 9 bases aligning to TRBD2. The CDR3 has 16 amino acids. Germline loops: CDR1 SGHTA, CDR2 FQGNSA. V lost 1 base and J lost 3; bases outside the gene matches: 7. The CDR3 sequence is CASSLVSSGKLYEQYF. The CDR3 nucleotides are TGTGCCAGCAGCTTAGTTTCTAGCGGGAAACTCTACGAGCAGTACTTC.